These 14 T cell receptor beta chains were sequenced from one sample in a study of CD8 T cells in ankylosing spondylitis. Overall study results and limits: The study identified a TCR beta motif of fewer than 10 highly homologous variants that appeared characteristic of ankylosing spondylitis blood.

Their antigens remain unidentified. In TCRdb, the 5' RACE reads were re-called with MiXCR into one record per CDR3 protein. The sample contains about 840,000 distinct CDR3 sequences, 10% to 15% of which appear only once. The sequenced material came from blood, either unsorted or a sorted T cell fraction (not recorded which). Receptors were obtained from a male donor with ankylosing spondylitis.

This clonotype showed up many times. J is TRBJ1-2 and V is TRBV5-1, with 7 bases lining up with TRBD1. The CDR3 has 13 amino acids. Losses at the gene ends were 0 bases for V and 8 bases for J; bases not matched to a gene: 4. Germline assignment: CDR1 SGHRS and CDR2 YFSETQ. CDR3 region: CASSLGQGQGYTF. For the CDR3, the DNA is TGCGCCAGCAGCTTGGGACAGGGTCAAGGCTACACCTTC. Full variable domain (rest looked up from reference TRBV5-1 and TRBJ1-2): KAGVTQTPRYLIKTRGQQVTLSCSPISGHRSVSWYQQTPGQGLQFLFEYFSETQRNKGNFPGRFSGRQFSNSRSEMNVSTLELGDSALYLCASSLGQGQGYTFGSGTRLTVV.

Only a few counts were recorded for this clonotype. The gene calls are TRBV20-1 and TRBJ2-7; the D is unclear. V was shortened by 6 bases and J by 2 bases, with 11 bases between the two germline ends. This CDR3 contains 12 residues. The germline gives CDR1 DFQATT, CDR2 SNEGSKA (reference sequence). The CDR3 sequence is CSARGPAYEQYF. The CDR3 DNA follows: TGCAGTGCCCGCGGCCCGGCCTACGAGCAGTACTTC.

The sample holds a few counts of this clonotype. The V gene is TRBV7-8, the J gene TRBJ2-1; TRBD2 matches 9 bases. Per the germline V gene, CDR1 is SGHVS and CDR2 is FQNEAQ. Trimming removed 4 bases from V and 9 bases from J; junction bases left unmatched: 10. The CDR3 is made up of 15 amino acids. The CDR3 reads CASSSFLAGTGEQFF. The CDR3 DNA follows: TGTGCCAGCAGCTCTTTCCTAGCGGGAACGGGTGAGCAGTTCTTC. The variable domain in full, completed from reference TRBV7-8 and TRBJ2-1, reads GAGVSQSPRYKVAKRGQDVALRCDPISGHVSLFWYQQALGQGPEFLTYFQNEAQLDKSGLPSDRFFAERPEGSVSTLKIQRTQQEDSAVYLCASSSFLAGTGEQFFGPGTRLTVL.

The table lists this clonotype with a few counts. V is TRBV7-6 and J is TRBJ2-7; D gene uncertain. Germline V lookup: CDR1 SGHVS, CDR2 FNYEAQ. V was clipped by 5 bases and J by 2 bases, with 16 bases between them. The CDR3 contains 15 residues. Here the CDR3 DNA reads TGTGCCAGCAGCCTCTCGGCAGCTACCACCTACGAGCAGTACTTC. Its translation is CASSLSAATTYEQYF.

The sample holds many counts of this clonotype. The chain combines TRBV7-2 with TRBJ2-7, with 11 positions matching TRBD2. CDR3 length: 15 amino acids. The trim removed 3 bases at V and 2 bases at J, leaving 3 bases unmatched. Germline-derived CDR1 and CDR2 are SGHTA and FQGNSA. DNA for the CDR3: TGTGCCAGCAGCTTCCTGGGACTAGCGGCCTACGAGCAGTACTTC. Residues: CASSFLGLAAYEQYF. The full variable domain, its missing parts supplied by reference TRBV7-2 and TRBJ2-7, is GAGVSQSPSNKVTEKGKDVELRCDPISGHTALYWYRQSLGQGLEFLIYFQGNSAPDKSGLPSDRFSAERTGGSVSTLTIQRTQQEDSAVYLCASSFLGLAAYEQYFGPGTRLTVT.

This chain links TRBV6-5 with TRBJ1-2; D unresolved. V was trimmed by 2 bases and J by 5 bases, leaving 15 bases between them. The CDR3 extends over 15 amino acids. Germline CDR1 is MNHEY and CDR2 is SVGAGI. The CDR3 here is CASSYAASGLYGYTF. DNA for the CDR3: TGTGCCAGCAGTTACGCAGCCAGCGGGCTATATGGCTACACCTTC.

This clonotype turned up a few times. The genes are TRBV29-1 and TRBJ1-1; D unclear. Germline assignment: CDR1 SQVTM and CDR2 ANQGSEA. V lost 4 bases, J lost 1 base, and 13 bases lay in between. This CDR3 region has 14 residues. The CDR3 bases are TGCAGCGTTGGCGAGTATCGCTGGAACACTGAAGCTTTCTTT. Translation gives CSVGEYRWNTEAFF.

The rearrangement links TRBV30 to TRBJ1-5, with 8 bases aligning to TRBD1. V was pared by 3 bases and J by 2 bases, with 6 bases of the junction left unmatched. This CDR3 has 15 amino acids. Germline V gene data show CDR1 as GTSNPN and CDR2 as SVGIG (reference sequence). Here the CDR3 DNA reads TGTGCCTGGAGCGGGTGGGGACAGGGCAATCAGCCCCAGCATTTT. This translates into CAWSGWGQGNQPQHF.

V gene TRBV20-1 combines with J gene TRBJ1-5; TRBD1 might be the D (6 bases). There are 18 residues in the CDR3. Trimming took 7 bases from V and 0 from J, leaving 25 bases between them. In germline, CDR1 is DFQATT, CDR2 SNEGSKA (reference sequence). CDR3: CSVMGVGRGENSNQPQHF. CDR3 coding DNA: TGCAGTGTAATGGGGGTGGGCAGGGGAGAAAATAGCAATCAGCCCCAGCATTTT.

A few counts support this clonotype. The gene calls are TRBV29-1 and TRBJ1-1; D possibly corresponds to TRBD1 (6 bases). The length of the CDR3 is 12 residues. Germline assignment: CDR1 SQVTM and CDR2 ANQGSEA. Trimming took 4 bases from V and 5 from J, leaving 11 bases between them. The DNA for the CDR3 is TGCAGCGTTGGGGGCAGGGGAACTGAAGCTTTCTTT. Protein: CSVGGRGTEAFF.

This chain connects TRBV20-1 to TRBJ2-1; 9 bases fit TRBD1. The CDR3 has 15 residues. The V gene end was trimmed by 1 base and the J gene end by 4 bases; junction bases not matched to a gene: 5. In germline, CDR1 is DFQATT, CDR2 SNEGSKA (reference sequence). DNA of the CDR3: TGCAGTGCTAGAGCGGGACAGGGACCGTACAATGAGCAGTTCTTC. Translating it yields CSARAGQGPYNEQFF.

CDR3 DNA sequence: TGCGCCAGCACCCGACACTACAATGAGCAGTTCTTC. Its protein product is CASTRHYNEQFF. The chain links TRBV5-1 to TRBJ2-1; D call uncertain. CDR3 length: 12 residues. Per the germline V gene, CDR1 is SGHRS and CDR2 is YFSETQ. V lost 6 bases to trimming and J lost 3 bases, with 7 bases between them.

The V and J genes are TRBV6-5 and TRBJ2-1, with D perhaps TRBD2 (7 bases). The length of the CDR3 is 17 residues. Germline V gives CDR1 MNHEY, CDR2 SVGAGI. Trimming took 2 bases from V and 8 from J, leaving 22 bases between them. The CDR3 here is CASSYAGGGSYSYEQFF. The CDR3 DNA reads as TGTGCCAGCAGTTACGCCGGGGGCGGGAGTTATTCTTATGAGCAGTTCTTC.

This clonotype turned up a few times. This chain connects TRBV19 to TRBJ2-1; no reliable D call. Germline CDR1 LNHDA, CDR2 SQIVND (reference sequence). The CDR3 is made up of 15 amino acids. Trimming stripped 3 bases from V and 10 bases from J, with 19 bases between. CDR3 sequence (DNA): TGTGCCAGTAGTATTACCTCCCCATTAGGAAGGGAGCAGTTCTTC. Translated: CASSITSPLGREQFF.